These T cell receptor beta chains were read from a single sample in a study of CD8 T cells in ankylosing spondylitis. TCRdb processed the 5' RACE reads anew with MiXCR; each CDR3 protein has one entry. The table shows 310,000 or so distinct CDR3 sequences, with 20% occurring only once. The sequenced sample was blood, either unsorted or a sorted T cell fraction (not recorded which). All receptors derive from a male donor with ankylosing spondylitis or in good health (not recorded which). Both conserved end residues are part of each CDR3. The D gene is left open where the match is weak. Clone size is stated in some rows and not others, as once, few, many or a class when expanded.

TRBV2,few,.,TRBJ2-3,CASRTQGGTDTQYF,TGTGCCAGCAGAACACAGGGAGGAACAGATACGCAGTATTTT
TRBV10-3,.,TRBD1,TRBJ1-2,CAINHGQGVNYGYTF,TGTGCCATCAACCATGGACAGGGCGTTAACTATGGCTACACCTTC
TRBV10-3,.,TRBD2,TRBJ2-2,CAITGLAGGPSTGELFF,TGTGCCATCACGGGACTAGCGGGGGGACCTTCCACCGGGGAGCTGTTTTTT
TRBV7-2,few,TRBD1,TRBJ2-1,CASSLDTGGWNEQFF,TGTGCCAGCAGCTTAGACACAGGGGGCTGGAATGAGCAGTTCTTC
TRBV6-1,.,.,TRBJ2-3,CASSEFPGVTDTQYF,TGTGCCAGCAGTGAATTCCCGGGTGTCACAGATACGCAGTATTTT
TRBV7-8,few,TRBD1,TRBJ1-3,CASSLQGETGNTIYF,TGTGCCAGCAGCTTACAGGGGGAAACTGGAAACACCATATATTTT
TRBV6-2/TRBV6-3,.,.,TRBJ1-2,CASSYSAPGSVANYGYTF,TGTGCCAGCAGTTATTCCGCCCCGGGCAGTGTCGCTAACTATGGCTACACCTTC
TRBV12-3/TRBV12-4,.,.,TRBJ1-2,CASSLKTGVDGYTF,TGTGCCAGCAGTTTAAAGACGGGGGTGGATGGCTACACCTTC
TRBV18,.,.,TRBJ2-3,CASSPLQATFSTDTQYF,TGTGCCAGCTCACCATTGCAGGCTACCTTTAGCACAGATACGCAGTATTTT
TRBV20-1,.,.,TRBJ2-3,CSANIGLDTQYF,TGCAGTGCAAATATCGGTCTAGATACGCAGTATTTT
TRBV20-1,.,TRBD1,TRBJ2-2,CSAVTGGLAGELFF,TGCAGTGCTGTGACAGGGGGCTTAGCCGGGGAGCTGTTTTTT
TRBV12-3/TRBV12-4,many,.,TRBJ2-3,CASSLGRVDTQYF,TGTGCCAGCAGTTTAGGCAGGGTCGATACGCAGTATTTT
TRBV5-5,.,TRBD2,TRBJ2-5,CASSSGGTSGSKTQYF,TGTGCCAGCAGTTCTGGTGGGACTAGCGGGTCAAAGACCCAGTACTTC
TRBV12-3/TRBV12-4,few,TRBD1,TRBJ1-3,CASSTGQGAGGNTIYF,TGTGCCAGCAGTACCGGACAGGGGGCTGGTGGAAACACCATATATTTT
TRBV9,.,TRBD2,TRBJ2-1,CASTPVALAGPFTAVF,TGTGCCAGCACCCCCGTAGCACTAGCGGGACCTTTTACGGCGGTCTTC
TRBV7-9,.,.,TRBJ1-1,CASSEASNTEAFF,TGTGCCAGCAGCGAAGCCTCGAACACTGAAGCTTTCTTT
TRBV5-5,.,TRBD2,TRBJ2-1,CASSLPSGGAGFVNEQFF,TGTGCCAGCAGCTTGCCTAGCGGGGGGGCCGGGTTCGTCAATGAGCAGTTCTTC
TRBV20-1,.,.,TRBJ2-2,CSARDQRNPTGELFF,TGCAGTGCTAGAGATCAGCGGAACCCGACCGGGGAGCTGTTTTTT
TRBV6-2/TRBV6-3,few,.,TRBJ2-3,CASRPYERYTDTQYF,TGTGCCAGCAGGCCCTACGAACGGTACACAGATACGCAGTATTTT
TRBV20-1,many,.,TRBJ2-3,CSAKRGWDTQYF,TGCAGTGCCAAACGGGGCTGGGATACGCAGTATTTT